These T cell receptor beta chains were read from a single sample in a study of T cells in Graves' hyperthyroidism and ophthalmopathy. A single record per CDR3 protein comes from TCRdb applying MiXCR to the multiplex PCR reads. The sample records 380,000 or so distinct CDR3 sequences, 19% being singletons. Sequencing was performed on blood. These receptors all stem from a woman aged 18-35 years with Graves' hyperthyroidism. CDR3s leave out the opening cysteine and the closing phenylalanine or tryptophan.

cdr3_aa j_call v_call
ASSEGNGYT TRBJ1-2 TRBV6-1
ASSYFSAYQETQY TRBJ2-5 TRBV6-2/TRBV6-3
ASGQGNSDGYT TRBJ1-2 TRBV7-8
ASSPRDSRAFSYEQY TRBJ2-7 TRBV9
SARRQSGGTQY TRBJ2-5 TRBV20-1
ASSIGQRGAEAF TRBJ1-1 TRBV12-3/TRBV12-4
SAKGASGGSYEQY TRBJ2-7 TRBV20-1
ATRVDSAGELF TRBJ2-2 TRBV24-1
ASSYDPPQGKGQPQH TRBJ1-5 TRBV6-5
ASRTRQAGELF TRBJ2-2 TRBV11-2
SAIPFGRKKLF TRBJ1-1 TRBV20-1
ASSRGGGVDKNIKY TRBJ2-4 TRBV5-1
ASSRRTSAETQY TRBJ2-5 TRBV6-1
ASSYSLSRVGETQY TRBJ2-5 TRBV6-5
ASSLIRAEAF TRBJ1-1 TRBV7-6
ASRTTMALQETQY TRBJ2-5 TRBV6-1
ASRLHRDRPGGELF TRBJ2-2 TRBV12-3/TRBV12-4
SARDVTFNTGELF TRBJ2-2 TRBV20-1
SVAGLLNTEAF TRBJ1-1 TRBV29-1
ASRDSFTDGYT TRBJ1-2 TRBV27
ASKNSNQPQH TRBJ1-5 TRBV2
ASSLVPGVNTEAF TRBJ1-1 TRBV5-1
ASSQIEKETQY TRBJ2-5 TRBV27
ASSYLPGRYTEAF TRBJ1-1 TRBV6-5
ATSRATSGARETQY TRBJ2-5 TRBV15
ASSYSPDTFLSEQY TRBJ2-7 TRBV5-1
SATLTGYEQY TRBJ2-7 TRBV20-1
ASCISRYEQY TRBJ2-7 TRBV12-3/TRBV12-4
ASSQEGETQY TRBJ2-5 TRBV4-2
ATKRTSGGARETQY TRBJ2-5 TRBV6-1
ASTNLQGHSGNTIY TRBJ1-3 TRBV19
ASSGARGNTEAF TRBJ1-1 TRBV2
SAKHGLQETQY TRBJ2-5 TRBV29-1
SAAQAGGRETQY TRBJ2-5 TRBV20-1
ASSREAVEGATHYGYT TRBJ1-2 TRBV12-3/TRBV12-4
SVSIGTSGVDTQY TRBJ2-3 TRBV29-1
ATSRDGENTGELF TRBJ2-2 TRBV15
ASSAGPEEGKRGQPQH TRBJ1-5 TRBV9
ATSEPTGAGELF TRBJ2-2 TRBV24-1
ASSAPGLAGQETQY TRBJ2-5 TRBV2
ASGTGAAEDQY TRBJ2-5 TRBV3-1
ASSLLVSRGYGYT TRBJ1-2 TRBV28
ASSYERQGHEQY TRBJ2-7 TRBV6-5
ASSLARGNYEQY TRBJ2-7 TRBV7-2
AWSSRDRSEAF TRBJ1-1 TRBV30
ASSLWGQPNTEAF TRBJ1-1 TRBV5-5
ASSFDWDGYT TRBJ1-2 TRBV5-1